This T cell receptor beta chain was observed in a study of T cells in Graves' hyperthyroidism and ophthalmopathy. Concerning this clonotype itself: Its antigen is currently unknown.

Study-wide findings and caveats: Within blood appeared most thyroid clonotypes that had expanded above 0.001.

Authors of the study amplified TCR beta CDR3 regions from RNA transcripts. HTBI primers were employed in a first-round RT-PCR of the TCR CDR3. TCRdb fed the multiplex PCR reads into MiXCR, producing one record per CDR3 protein. This sample has about 560,000 distinct CDR3 sequences, with 16% found just once. V lost 3 bases and J lost 8; bases outside the gene matches: 9. There are 14 residues in the CDR3. Germline CDR1 reads DFQATT; CDR2 reads SNEGSKA (reference sequence). The receptor was derived from a woman younger than 30 with Graves' hyperthyroidism. Sequencing was done on a sample of blood. The chain employs TRBV20-1 and TRBJ2-1; 8 bases line up with TRBD2. This CDR3 is CSARAGGPIDEQFF. CDR3 bases: TGCAGTGCTAGGGCGGGAGGCCCCATCGATGAGCAGTTCTTC.